This T cell receptor (beta chain) originates from a study of vaccination and CD4 T cells after COVID-19. The CDR3 is 15 amino acids. Germline values: CDR1 MRHNA, CDR2 SNTAGT. The ends were cut back, 6 bases at V and 3 bases at J, with 17 bases in the middle. The sample holds a few counts of this clonotype. Its antigen remains unidentified. The treatment denotes: roughly nine-day PBMC culture with coronavirus spike peptide pools or control peptides (ViraFEST assay). Once obtained from cultured CD4+ T cells, the DNA was sequenced using the Oncomine TCR Beta short-read assay. From the PCR reads, TCRdb called clonotypes with MiXCR, one entry per CDR3 protein. The sample yields 8,500 to 13,000 distinct CDR3 sequences, about 20% seen once.

The clonotype originates from a human donor who had recovered from COVID-19. The V call is TRBV6-4, the J call TRBJ1-1, with D unclear. Sequenced material: CD4+ T cells from blood, cultured in vitro, taken after SARS-CoV-2 vaccination. The CDR3 bases are TGTGCCAGCAGGAGGACCTTCTTAGAGGACACTGAAGCTTTCTTT. Its protein is CASRRTFLEDTEAFF.